A single sample gave rise to the 8 T cell receptor beta chains below, sequenced in a study of monozygotic twins with inflammatory bowel disease. TCRdb derives one entry per CDR3 protein from the 5' RACE reads, leaving out DNA. The sample has more than 120,000 distinct CDR3 sequences. Sequencing was done on a sample of blood. Every receptor here comes from a human donor with ulcerative colitis or Crohn's disease, or a healthy co-twin of an affected twin (not recorded which).

CDR3 residues: CASSSFYPGLAGGNTQYF. The chain carries TRBV11-2 and TRBJ2-3; TCRdb reports TRBD2, a call that lacks DNA to check it against. The CDR3 extends over 18 amino acids. Germline V gene lookup returns CDR1 SGHAT and CDR2 FQNNGV.

The V call is TRBV7-3, the J call TRBJ2-1. CDR1 is SGHTA and CDR2 is FQGTGA in the germline V gene. The CDR3 has 11 amino acids. CDR3: CTSSLLHEQFF. The full variable domain, in which reference TRBV7-3 and TRBJ2-1 provide the parts outside the CDR3, is GAGVSQTPSNKVTEKGKYVELRCDPISGHTALYWYRQSLGQGPEFLIYFQGTGAADDSGLPNDRFFAVRPEGSVSTLKIQRTERGDSAVYLCTSSLLHEQFFGPGTRLTVL.

This chain connects TRBV27 to TRBJ2-1; there is no DNA to check the TCRdb D call of TRBD1. The germline V gene has CDR1 MNHEY and CDR2 SMNVEV (reference sequence). This CDR3 has 16 residues. CDR3 region: CASNLWGARSYNEQFF.

CDR3 sequence reads: CASSLGPRDRDPHQPQHF. This chain connects TRBV5-5 to TRBJ1-5; TCRdb's D gene call, TRBD1, goes unchecked for lack of DNA. The CDR3 has 18 residues. Germline values: CDR1 SGHKS, CDR2 YYEKEE (reference sequence).

The rearrangement uses TRBV7-9 and TRBJ1-1. This CDR3 region has 12 residues. CDR1 and CDR2 (germline): SEHNR, FQNEAQ (reference sequence). CDR3 protein: CASSLSQLEAFF.

The rearrangement links TRBV12-3 or TRBV12-4 to TRBJ1-1; checking the TCRdb D call of TRBD1 is not possible without DNA. This CDR3 has 16 amino acids. The chain's CDR3 is CASSYGTGLRNTEAFF.

The chain carries TRBV11-1 and TRBJ2-3; TCRdb proposes TRBD2, but this gene call is untestable without DNA. The CDR3 is 14 amino acids. Germline lookup yields CDR1 SGHAT and CDR2 FQDESV (reference sequence). CDR3 loop: CASSLAGPSGTQYF. Drawing the rest from reference TRBV11-1 and TRBJ2-3, the complete variable domain is EAEVAQSPRYKITEKSQAVAFWCDPISGHATLYWYRQILGQGPELLVQFQDESVVDDSQLPKDRFSAERLKGVDSTLKIQPAELGDSAMYLCASSLAGPSGTQYFGPGTRLTVL.

The chain joins TRBV24-1 to TRBJ2-5; the D gene TCRdb calls, TRBD1, cannot be checked with no DNA. The CDR3 has 16 amino acids. Germline V lookup: CDR1 KGHDR, CDR2 SFDVKD. CDR3 loop: CATSDGQGAVQETQYF.